The T cell receptor (beta chain) described here comes from a study of cytotoxic CD8 clonotypes in ibrutinib-treated CLL. The study, taken as a whole, reports: Clonotypes that were public were uncommon, and they contracted or stayed stable on treatment.

As to this clone: What it binds is unknown.

Using immunoSEQ multiplex PCR, the repertoire was profiled, and TCRdb retains in-frame clones only, with some absent. This sample has about 310,000 clones, with roughly 85% found just once. The CDR3 has 14 amino acids. Trimming cost V 4 bases and J 3 bases, with 13 bases left between them. Germline-derived CDR1 and CDR2 are SGHVS and FNYEAQ. The chain uses TRBV7-6 and TRBJ2-7, with D hard to call. The source material was PBMCs, sampled before ibrutinib treatment. The source of this sequence is a human donor with chronic lymphocytic leukemia. The CDR3 here is CASSSTGDGYEQYF. The CDR3 nucleotides read TGTGCCAGCAGCTCTACCGGTGACGGCTACGAGCAGTACTTC.